The 10 T cell receptor beta chains in this list originate from one sample, sequenced in a study of long-term antiretroviral therapy in people with HIV. At the survey level, the v3.0 immunoSEQ assay was run. The assay was immunoSEQ multiplex PCR, and TCRdb's table has in-frame clones only and misses some. The sample includes about 39,000 clones, around 88% of them seen just once. The sample consisted of unsorted PBMCs, taken just before starting antiretroviral therapy. These receptor sequences come from a woman aged 18 to 35 with HIV.

The gene calls are TRBV19 and TRBJ2-7; 11 positions agree with TRBD1. There are 15 residues in the CDR3. V was clipped by 5 bases and J by 3 bases; unmatched bases: 6. Germline V gene data show CDR1 as LNHDA and CDR2 as SQIVND (reference sequence). The CDR3: CASSDADRGRYEQYF. The DNA for the CDR3 is TGTGCCAGTAGTGACGCGGACAGGGGGCGCTACGAGCAGTACTTC.

The V gene is TRBV9, the J gene TRBJ2-5; 11 positions match TRBD2. The length of the CDR3 is 16 residues. The trim removed 3 bases at V and 9 bases at J, leaving 13 bases unmatched. CDR1 SGDLS and CDR2 YYNGEE come from the germline V gene. The CDR3 coding sequence is TGTGCCAGCAGCGCTTCCGGGACTAGCGGACCTGAGGCCCAGTACTTC. It encodes CASSASGTSGPEAQYF. The entire variable domain, with the rest obtained from reference TRBV9 and TRBJ2-5, is as follows: DSGVTQTPKHLITATGQRVTLRCSPRSGDLSVYWYQQSLDQGLQFLIQYYNGEERAKGNILERFSAQQFPDLHSELNLSSLELGDSALYFCASSASGTSGPEAQYFGPGTRLLVL.

This chain joins TRBV18 and TRBJ1-2; tentatively, D is TRBD1 (5 bases). This CDR3 spans 16 amino acids. Germline V gene data show CDR1 as KGHSH and CDR2 as LQKENI. The V end was cut by 2 bases, the J end by 0 bases, with 13 bases between. CDR3 nucleotides: TGTGCCAGCTCACCATATGGGGACGAAACTAACTATGGCTACACCTTC. The encoded protein is CASSPYGDETNYGYTF.

The chain joins TRBV9 to TRBJ2-1; 14 bases map to TRBD2. Germline CDR1 reads SGDLS; CDR2 reads YYNGEE. V trimming: 2 bases; J trimming: 10 bases; junction bases outside the gene matches: 11. The CDR3 loop spans 17 amino acids. In DNA form, the CDR3 reads TGTGCCAGCAGCGTTTCTCCCGGGACTAGCGGGAGCGGGGAGCAGTTCTTC. This codes for CASSVSPGTSGSGEQFF.

The rearrangement links TRBV11-2 to TRBJ2-1; 11 bases map to TRBD2. V trimming: 5 bases; J trimming: 7 bases; junction bases outside the gene matches: 10. Germline CDR1 is SGHAT and CDR2 is FQNNGV. The CDR3 spans 16 residues. The CDR3 is CASSNTGLAGGNEQFF. The CDR3 bases are TGTGCCAGCAGCAATACCGGACTAGCGGGTGGAAATGAGCAGTTCTTC.

This clone was detected once. The V and J genes are TRBV19 and TRBJ2-7; the match to TRBD1 covers 7 bases. The trim removed 3 bases at V and 6 bases at J, leaving 14 bases unmatched. There are 16 residues in the CDR3. Germline values: CDR1 LNHDA, CDR2 SQIVND (reference sequence). The CDR3 coding sequence is TGTGCCAGTAGTATTTCTCACTCCGGGACAGTGGGCGAGCAGTACTTC. Its protein product is CASSISHSGTVGEQYF.

The chain employs TRBV7-9 and TRBJ1-3; D not certain. Germline CDR1 reads SEHNR; CDR2 reads FQNEAQ (reference sequence). This CDR3 is 15 amino acids long. V lost 4 bases to trimming and J lost 1 base, with 11 bases between them. CDR3 sequence reads: CASSSDAGSGNTIYF. CDR3 bases: TGTGCCAGCAGCTCCGACGCCGGTTCTGGAAACACCATATATTTT.

J is TRBJ2-7 and V is TRBV18; D not resolved. The V end lost 3 bases, the J end lost 2 bases, and 8 bases lay between the germline ends. The CDR3 sequence is 13 residues long. From germline, CDR1 is KGHSH and CDR2 LQKENI. CDR3 coding DNA: TGTGCCAGCTCACCGTCCAGGACCTACGAGCAGTACTTC. Protein: CASSPSRTYEQYF.

The J gene is TRBJ2-5, the V gene TRBV9, with a tentative D call TRBD1 (6 bases). This CDR3 is built from 14 residues. Germline V lookup: CDR1 SGDLS, CDR2 YYNGEE. The V end lost 0 bases, the J end lost 5 bases, and 11 bases lay between the germline ends. The CDR3 spells CASSVVQGGETQYF. CDR3 sequence (DNA): TGTGCCAGCAGCGTAGTACAGGGTGGGGAGACCCAGTACTTC. The full variable domain, in which reference TRBV9 and TRBJ2-5 provide the parts outside the CDR3, is DSGVTQTPKHLITATGQRVTLRCSPRSGDLSVYWYQQSLDQGLQFLIQYYNGEERAKGNILERFSAQQFPDLHSELNLSSLELGDSALYFCASSVVQGGETQYFGPGTRLLVL.

The chain uses TRBV11-1 and TRBJ2-1; 7 bases match TRBD2. The CDR3 is 16 amino acids. The germline V gene encodes CDR1 SGHAT and CDR2 FQDESV (reference sequence). V dropped 2 bases and J dropped 3; count of bases not matched to a gene: 7. In DNA, the CDR3 is TGTGCCAGCAGCTTACTTGCGGGAGTGCGCTACAATGAGCAGTTCTTC. Translation gives CASSLLAGVRYNEQFF. The full variable domain, with the rest looked up from reference TRBV11-1 and TRBJ2-1, is EAEVAQSPRYKITEKSQAVAFWCDPISGHATLYWYRQILGQGPELLVQFQDESVVDDSQLPKDRFSAERLKGVDSTLKIQPAELGDSAMYLCASSLLAGVRYNEQFFGPGTRLTVL.